The clone carrying this T cell receptor (beta chain) was found a few times. Its cognate antigen is unknown. This sample was included in a study of cytomegalovirus exposure and HLA in healthy donors. Study-wide points: Follow-up analysis found HLA locus-dependent TCR association rates, highest for DRB1 and lowest for HLA-C. There were approximately 150 TCR beta chains listed as cytomegalovirus-associated.

PCR amplification relied on 60 Vbeta primers (plus 13 Jbeta primers). Produced via immunoSEQ multiplex PCR; TCRdb's table is partial and in-frame only. The table includes about 93,000 clones, about 80% detected once. The TCR sequence derives from a man aged 25 to 40 in good health and CMV-seronegative. Sample: PBMCs.

CDR3 loop: CASSQDVTGGIQPQHF. The DNA of the CDR3 is TGCGCCAGCAGCCAAGATGTGACAGGGGGTATTCAGCCCCAGCATTTT. The rearrangement uses TRBV4-3 and TRBJ1-5; 9 bases align to TRBD1. Germline V CDR1 and CDR2: LGHNA, YSLEER. V was pared by 0 bases and J by 6 bases, with 6 bases of the junction left unmatched. The CDR3 spans 16 residues.